Shown below are 18 T cell receptor beta chains from a single sample sequenced in a study of response to subunit inactivated influenza vaccine. TCRdb processed the RT-PCR reads anew with MiXCR; each CDR3 protein has one entry. This sample has roughly 700,000 distinct CDR3 sequences, with about 15% found just once. Sequenced material: PBMCs from blood, taken less than 15 days before vaccination. These TCRs come from a man in his forties or fifties who received an inactivated influenza vaccine.

This clonotype was recorded at least ten times. J is TRBJ2-1 and V is TRBV9; 8 bases are a match to TRBD2. The germline gives CDR1 SGDLS, CDR2 YYNGEE. J lost 6 bases, V lost 4 bases, and 6 bases had no gene match. This CDR3 spans 14 amino acids. DNA of the CDR3: TGTGCCAGCAGCCTGGGTCTAGCGGGCAATGAGCAGTTCTTC. This gives the protein CASSLGLAGNEQFF.

This clonotype was seen only a few times. The J gene is TRBJ2-7, the V gene TRBV2; D is unclear. This CDR3 comprises 10 residues. Germline CDR1 SNHLY, CDR2 FYNNEI. The V end lost 6 bases, the J end lost 7 bases, and 7 bases lay between the germline ends. The CDR3 reads CASRIWEQYF. In nucleotides, the CDR3 is TGTGCCAGCAGGATTTGGGAGCAGTACTTC.

This clonotype was counted ten times or more. The genes are TRBV4-1 and TRBJ2-7; 10 bases fit TRBD1. Germline CDR1 reads MGHRA; CDR2 reads YSYEKL. V was pared by 5 bases and J by 2 bases, with 6 bases of the junction left unmatched. The CDR3 consists of 15 residues. The CDR3 coding sequence is TGCGCCAGCAGCACCGGGACAGGGGTGACCTACGAGCAGTACTTC. This sequence encodes CASSTGTGVTYEQYF.

This chain connects TRBV29-1 to TRBJ2-3; possibly TRBD1 for D (6 bases). CDR1 is SQVTM and CDR2 is ANQGSEA in the germline V gene. The length of the CDR3 is 13 residues. V was pared by 3 bases and J by 5 bases, with 12 bases between. In nucleotides, the CDR3 is TGCAGCGTTGATGGGCAGGGGAGAGATACGCAGTATTTT. Its translation is CSVDGQGRDTQYF.

The chain uses TRBV6-1 and TRBJ2-7, with unresolved D. V was clipped by 3 bases and J by 5 bases, with 8 bases between them. The CDR3 is 12 residues long. Germline values: CDR1 MNHNS, CDR2 SASEGT. As DNA, the CDR3 is TGTGCCAGCAGTGATTGGGTCGACGAGCAGTACTTC. Protein: CASSDWVDEQYF.

V is TRBV28 and J is TRBJ2-7; the match to TRBD1 covers 9 bases. Germline loops: CDR1 MDHEN, CDR2 SYDVKM. V lost 5 bases and J lost 11; bases outside the gene matches: 10. This CDR3 contains 13 residues. This CDR3 reads CASSPYRDRAEYF. In DNA form, the CDR3 reads TGTGCCAGCAGTCCCTACCGGGACAGGGCCGAGTACTTC.

The gene calls are TRBV30 and TRBJ2-5; TRBD2 matches 11 bases. The CDR3 length is 13 residues. Trimming took 3 bases from V and 5 from J; bases not matched to a gene: 2. Germline loops: CDR1 GTSNPN, CDR2 SVGIG (reference sequence). This CDR3 is CAWRLAGVETQYF. CDR3 DNA sequence: TGTGCCTGGAGACTAGCGGGAGTTGAGACCCAGTACTTC. Full variable domain (missing parts from reference TRBV30 and TRBJ2-5): SQTIHQWPATLVQPVGSPLSLECTVEGTSNPNLYWYRQAAGRGLQLLFYSVGIGQISSEVPQNLSASRPQDRQFILSSKKLLLSDSGFYLCAWRLAGVETQYFGPGTRLLVL.

The CDR3 DNA reads TGTGCCAGCAGTTTCTTGCAGAGCTCCTACAATGAGCAGTTCTTC. Translated: CASSFLQSSYNEQFF. The chain recombines TRBV12-3 or TRBV12-4 with TRBJ2-1; D uncertain. The CDR3 sequence is 15 residues long. Trimming removed 3 bases at V and 0 bases at J, with 9 bases between.

This clonotype appeared a single time. The V call is TRBV20-1, the J call TRBJ2-5; D possibly corresponds to TRBD1 (5 bases). The V end was cut by 6 bases, the J end by 2 bases, with 16 bases between. The CDR3 contains 14 residues. Per the germline V gene, CDR1 is DFQATT and CDR2 is SNEGSKA (reference sequence). CDR3 in amino acids: CSARTHQNQETQYF. The CDR3 bases are TGCAGTGCGAGGACACACCAAAATCAAGAGACCCAGTACTTC.

This clonotype occurred a few times. The chain carries TRBV18 and TRBJ2-1, with 9 bases lining up with TRBD1. The length of the CDR3 is 15 residues. Per germline, CDR1 KGHSH and CDR2 LQKENI. Germline trimming cut 4 bases from V and 6 bases from J; bases unmatched to any gene: 7. The DNA of the CDR3 is TGTGCCAGCTCACGTACAGGGGGCACCGGCAATGAGCAGTTCTTC. Translation: CASSRTGGTGNEQFF.

In its sample, this clonotype was seen a few times. The rearrangement uses TRBV28 and TRBJ2-1; D might be TRBD1 (6 bases). This CDR3 contains 15 residues. V lost 3 bases and J 6 bases, leaving 15 bases between the germline ends. Looked up from germline, CDR1 is MDHEN and CDR2 is SYDVKM. The CDR3 is CASSFVAGVGNEQFF. CDR3 DNA: TGTGCCAGCAGTTTTGTGGCAGGGGTAGGCAATGAGCAGTTCTTC.

This sequence joins TRBV7-2 and TRBJ2-5; 8 nucleotides match TRBD1. The germline CDR1 and CDR2 sequences are SGHTA and FQGNSA. After removal of 7 bases from V and 1 base from J, the junction contained 5 bases not matched to a gene. The CDR3 consists of 14 residues. The CDR3 bases are TGTGCCAGCACCCAGGGGACAGGCCAAGAGACCCAGTACTTC. It is translated as CASTQGTGQETQYF.

This clonotype was observed a few times. The J gene is TRBJ2-1, the V gene TRBV6-1; possible D gene TRBD2, 7 bases. V was cut by 7 bases and J by 7 bases, with 20 bases left in between. Germline V gene lookup returns CDR1 MNHNS and CDR2 SASEGT. The length of the CDR3 is 15 residues. CDR3: CASKQVGGRWNEQFF. In nucleotides, the CDR3 is TGTGCCAGCAAACAAGTGGGGGGGCGCTGGAATGAGCAGTTCTTC.

This clonotype occurred a few times. V is TRBV15 and J is TRBJ2-5; D remains ambiguous. Germline assignment: CDR1 LNHNV and CDR2 YYDKDF (reference sequence). The CDR3 totals 15 residues. Trimming took 4 bases from V and 1 from J, leaving 13 bases between them. CDR3 DNA: TGTGCCACCAGCACTCCCTTCGGTAGCCAAGAGACCCAGTACTTC. This translates into CATSTPFGSQETQYF. The variable domain in full, completed from reference TRBV15 and TRBJ2-5, reads DAMVIQNPRYQVTQFGKPVTLSCSQTLNHNVMYWYQQKSSQAPKLLFHYYDKDFNNEADTPDNFQSRRPNTSFCFLDIRSPGLGDTAMYLCATSTPFGSQETQYFGPGTRLLVL.

J is TRBJ2-5 and V is TRBV7-2; D gene uncertain. CDR1 SGHTA and CDR2 FQGNSA come from the germline V gene. V lost 0 bases and J lost 4, with 15 bases in between. The CDR3 length is 16 residues. The DNA for the CDR3 is TGTGCCAGCAGCTTAGCTGAAAGATTGGTACGAGAGACCCAGTACTTC. It encodes CASSLAERLVRETQYF.

In its sample, this clonotype was seen a few times. The chain has TRBV29-1 and TRBJ2-3; 8 nucleotides agree with TRBD2. The junction had 12 bases not matched to a gene; V was cut back by 7 bases and J by 0 bases. Germline CDR1 is SQVTM and CDR2 is ANQGSEA. This CDR3 comprises 16 residues. DNA for the CDR3: TGCAGCGGGGAACCTACTAGCGGTTCTAGCACAGATACGCAGTATTTT. Translation gives CSGEPTSGSSTDTQYF.

This clonotype was seen at least ten times. The chain is built from TRBV12-3 or TRBV12-4 and TRBJ1-2, with unresolved D. CDR3 length equals 13 residues. With 6 bases removed from V and 2 bases from J, the gap between germline ends came to 10 bases. DNA of the CDR3: TGTGCCAGCAGCCTCGGGAAAAACTATGGCTACACCTTC. Amino acid sequence: CASSLGKNYGYTF.

This clonotype has only a few counts. The chain uses TRBV12-3 or TRBV12-4 and TRBJ2-1; no clear D. V was shortened by 6 bases and J by 4 bases, with 7 bases between the two germline ends. The CDR3 sequence is 12 residues long. In nucleotides, the CDR3 is TGTGCCAGCAGAGGTTTGTACAATGAGCAGTTCTTC. It translates to CASRGLYNEQFF.